These 2 T cell receptor beta chains originate from one sample sequenced in a study of CD8+CD57+ T cells in acquired aplastic anemia. Genomic DNA, the template, was used for profiling of the TCR beta VDJ and CDR3. TCRdb ran MiXCR on the reads and lists one entry per CDR3 protein. Of 150,000 to 200,000 distinct CDR3 sequences listed, 63% are singletons. The sequenced material came from sorted CD4+, CD8+, or CD8+CD57+ T cells (not recorded which) from PBMCs. These receptors all come from a human donor in good health.

About this clonotype: The limits of the CDR3 on the DNA are not certain, so only TCRdb's listed CDR3 is given. The chain has TRBV5-6 and TRBJ1-1; the D segment call TRBD1 is taken from the table without a DNA check. CDR1 is SGHDT and CDR2 is YYEEEE in the germline V gene. Including both end residues, the CDR3 is 22 amino acids long. The CDR3 loop reads CASSLDPGSYEQYFVRNTEAFF.

V gene TRBV5-5 combines with J gene TRBJ2-3; the D is unclear. The CDR3 runs to 15 residues. The germline gives CDR1 SGHKS, CDR2 YYEKEE (reference sequence). V lost 4 bases and J 1 base, leaving 13 bases between the germline ends. The DNA of the CDR3 is TGTGCCAGCAGCCAAGATCGGACCGGCACAGATACGCAGTATTTT. This sequence encodes CASSQDRTGTDTQYF.